This passage covers 9 T cell receptor beta chains from one sample sequenced in a study of blood T cell repertoires in COVID-19. Sequenced by immunoSEQ multiplex PCR; TCRdb stores in-frame clones only, minus some. Of 200,000 to 250,000 clones in the sample, roughly 84% are singletons; the top ten hold 7% to 7.5%. The source material was PBMCs or T cells enriched from blood (not recorded which). The receptors shown here come from a young man in a cohort exposed to, infected with or recovered from COVID-19 (not recorded which).

The chain employs TRBV4-1 and TRBJ1-1; D uncertain. Trimming removed 6 bases at V and 0 bases at J, with 17 bases between. The CDR3 totals 16 residues. Germline CDR1 MGHRA, CDR2 YSYEKL. The CDR3, as DNA: TGCGCCAGCAGTCCTGGAGCTTCTGTTATGAACACTGAAGCTTTCTTT. Protein product: CASSPGASVMNTEAFF.

The chain links TRBV7-8 to TRBJ2-1, with 8 bases identical to TRBD2. There are 18 residues in the CDR3. Looked up from germline, CDR1 is SGHVS and CDR2 is FQNEAQ. V trimming: 2 bases; J trimming: 5 bases; junction bases outside the gene matches: 14. The CDR3 reads CASSLLGPAGLGDNEQFF. The CDR3 nucleotides are TGTGCCAGCAGCTTATTGGGTCCCGCGGGACTAGGAGACAATGAGCAGTTCTTC.

This clone was counted a few times. The chain combines TRBV2 with TRBJ1-5; the D is unclear. Germline CDR1 reads SNHLY; CDR2 reads FYNNEI. Trimming left V 3 bases short and J 4 bases short, with 7 bases between. The CDR3 length is 13 residues. The CDR3 coding sequence is TGTGCCAGCAGTGACTGGGAGAATCAGCCCCAGCATTTT. Residues: CASSDWENQPQHF. The full variable domain, rest sourced from reference TRBV2 and TRBJ1-5, is EPEVTQTPSHQVTQMGQEVILRCVPISNHLYFYWYRQILGQKVEFLVSFYNNEISEKSEIFDDQFSVERPDGSNFTLKIRSTKLEDSAMYFCASSDWENQPQHFGDGTRLSIL.

J is TRBJ1-5 and V is TRBV5-1; D is possibly TRBD1 (5 bases). Germline V gives CDR1 SGHRS, CDR2 YFSETQ. V was clipped by 4 bases and J by 3 bases, with 11 bases between them. CDR3 length: 14 amino acids. DNA for the CDR3: TGCGCCAGCAGCGGCGGGACCTCCAATCAGCCCCAGCATTTT. It codes for CASSGGTSNQPQHF.

CDR3 sequence: CASSLRPNYGWTF. The CDR3 nucleotides read TGTGCCAGCAGCTTAAGACCGAACTATGGCTGGACCTTC. This chain connects TRBV5-4 to TRBJ1-2; D not certain. The CDR3 runs to 13 residues. V gave up 2 bases and J gave up 14 bases, with 19 bases separating them. Germline loops: CDR1 SGHNT, CDR2 YYREEE (reference sequence).

This clone was seen a single time. The chain combines TRBV5-6 with TRBJ2-7; tentatively, D is TRBD2 (6 bases). Germline CDR1 SGHDT, CDR2 YYEEEE. V lost 2 bases and J lost 3, with 12 bases in between. The CDR3 is 14 amino acids. DNA of the CDR3: TGTGCCAGCAGCTTACCCGGGAGACTCTACGAGCAGTACTTC. Its translation: CASSLPGRLYEQYF.

The chain joins TRBV19 to TRBJ2-3, with 8 bases fitting TRBD1. Germline V gives CDR1 LNHDA, CDR2 SQIVND (reference sequence). V lost 4 bases to trimming and J lost 5 bases; unmatched junction nucleotides: 5. This CDR3 contains 14 residues. The CDR3, as DNA: TGTGCCAGTAGTAGAGGGACAGGAGAAGATACGCAGTATTTT. Amino acid sequence: CASSRGTGEDTQYF.

CDR3 protein: CARAGGSGANVLTF. The CDR3 region has the DNA TGCGCCAGGGCCGGGGGCTCTGGGGCCAACGTCCTGACTTTC. The gene calls are TRBV10-1 and TRBJ2-6, with D possibly being TRBD2 (6 bases). Deletions cut 9 bases from V and 0 bases from J, with 9 bases between. Germline V gene sequence: CDR1 WNHNN, CDR2 SYGVQD (reference sequence). The CDR3 totals 14 residues.

The chain is built from TRBV11-3 and TRBJ2-2; no clear D. The CDR3 extends over 13 amino acids. Trimming shortened V by 7 bases and J by 4 bases, and 10 bases separated the two germline ends. Germline CDR1 and CDR2: SGHNT and YENEEA. The CDR3 reads CASNNSSTGELFF. Written as DNA, the CDR3 is TGTGCCAGCAATAACAGCTCCACCGGGGAGCTGTTTTTT.